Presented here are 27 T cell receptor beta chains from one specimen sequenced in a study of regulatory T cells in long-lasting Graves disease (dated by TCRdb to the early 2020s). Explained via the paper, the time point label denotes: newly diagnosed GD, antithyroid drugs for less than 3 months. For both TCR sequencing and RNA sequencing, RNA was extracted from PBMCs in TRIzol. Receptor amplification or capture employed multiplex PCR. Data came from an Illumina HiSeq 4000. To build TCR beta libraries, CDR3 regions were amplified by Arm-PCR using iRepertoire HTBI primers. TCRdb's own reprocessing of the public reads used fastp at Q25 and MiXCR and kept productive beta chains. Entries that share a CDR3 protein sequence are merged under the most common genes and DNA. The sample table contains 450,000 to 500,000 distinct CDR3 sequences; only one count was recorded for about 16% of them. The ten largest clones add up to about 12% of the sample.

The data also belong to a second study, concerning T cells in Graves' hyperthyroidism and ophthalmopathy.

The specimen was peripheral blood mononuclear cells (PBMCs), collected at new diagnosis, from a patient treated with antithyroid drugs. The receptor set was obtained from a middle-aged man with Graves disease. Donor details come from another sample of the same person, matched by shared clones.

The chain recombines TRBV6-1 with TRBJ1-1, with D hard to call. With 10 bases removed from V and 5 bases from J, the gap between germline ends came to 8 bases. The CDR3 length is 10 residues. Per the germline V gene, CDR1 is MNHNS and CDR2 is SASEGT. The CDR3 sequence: CATARTEAFF. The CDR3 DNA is TGTGCCACCGCCCGGACTGAAGCTTTCTTT.

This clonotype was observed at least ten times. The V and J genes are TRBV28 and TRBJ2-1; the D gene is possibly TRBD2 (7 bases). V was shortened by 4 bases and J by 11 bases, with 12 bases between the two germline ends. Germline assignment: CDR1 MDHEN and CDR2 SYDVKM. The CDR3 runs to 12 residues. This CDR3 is CASSYWGGQQFF. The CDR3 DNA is TGTGCCAGCAGTTACTGGGGGGGGCAGCAGTTCTTC.

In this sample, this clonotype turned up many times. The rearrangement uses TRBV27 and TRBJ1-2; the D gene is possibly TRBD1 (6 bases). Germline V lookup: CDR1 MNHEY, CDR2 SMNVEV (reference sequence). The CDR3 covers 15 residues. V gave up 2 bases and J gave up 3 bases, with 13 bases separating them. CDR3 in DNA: TGTGCCAGCAGTTTAGGGGCTGCAGGGGACTATGGCTACACCTTC. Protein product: CASSLGAAGDYGYTF.

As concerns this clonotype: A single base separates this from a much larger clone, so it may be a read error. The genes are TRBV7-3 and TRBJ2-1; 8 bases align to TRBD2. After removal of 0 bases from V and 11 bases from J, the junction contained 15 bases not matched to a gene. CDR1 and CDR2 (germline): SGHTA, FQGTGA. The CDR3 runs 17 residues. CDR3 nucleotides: TGTGCCAGCAGCTTAACTGCCCCGGGGGGGGGGAGGGACAAGCAGTTCTTC. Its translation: CASSLTAPGGGRDKQFF.

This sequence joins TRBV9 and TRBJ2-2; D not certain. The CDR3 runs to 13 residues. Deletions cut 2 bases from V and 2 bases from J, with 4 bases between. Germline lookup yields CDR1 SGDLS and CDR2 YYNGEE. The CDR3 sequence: CASSVPNTGELFF. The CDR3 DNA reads TGTGCCAGCAGCGTCCCCAACACCGGGGAGCTGTTTTTT.

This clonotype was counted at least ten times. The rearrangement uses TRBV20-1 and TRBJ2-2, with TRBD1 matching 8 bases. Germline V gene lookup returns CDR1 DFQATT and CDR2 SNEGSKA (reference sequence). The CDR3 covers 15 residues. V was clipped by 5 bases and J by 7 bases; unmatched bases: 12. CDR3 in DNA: TGCAGTGCTGGGGATTGGACAGGGCGTATCGGGGAGCTGTTTTTT. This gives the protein CSAGDWTGRIGELFF.

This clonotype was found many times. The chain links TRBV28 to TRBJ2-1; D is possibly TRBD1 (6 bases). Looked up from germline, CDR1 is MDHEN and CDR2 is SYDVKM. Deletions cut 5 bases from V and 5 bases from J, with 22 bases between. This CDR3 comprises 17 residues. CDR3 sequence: CASSTRTEIYPNNEQFF. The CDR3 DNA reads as TGTGCCAGCAGTACCCGGACAGAAATTTACCCTAACAATGAGCAGTTCTTC.

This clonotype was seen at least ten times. The CDR3: CASSPPGTGGVPSSNTGELFF. Here the CDR3 DNA reads TGTGCCAGCAGCCCCCCCGGGACAGGGGGCGTACCCTCCTCGAACACCGGGGAGCTGTTTTTT. The rearrangement joins TRBV28 to TRBJ2-2, with 12 positions matching TRBD1. J was trimmed by 0 bases and V by 6 bases; bases with no gene match: 17. Germline V gene lookup returns CDR1 MDHEN and CDR2 SYDVKM. The CDR3 spans 21 residues.

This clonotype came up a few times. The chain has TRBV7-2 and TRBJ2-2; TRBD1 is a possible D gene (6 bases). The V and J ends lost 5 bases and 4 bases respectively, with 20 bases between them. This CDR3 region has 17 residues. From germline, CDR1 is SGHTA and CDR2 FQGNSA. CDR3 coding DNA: TGTGCCAGCAGCCGCCTCGGACAGTTTCTAAGCACCGGGGAGCTGTTTTTT. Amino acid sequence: CASSRLGQFLSTGELFF. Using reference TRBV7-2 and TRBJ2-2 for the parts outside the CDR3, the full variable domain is GAGVSQSPSNKVTEKGKDVELRCDPISGHTALYWYRQSLGQGLEFLIYFQGNSAPDKSGLPSDRFSAERTGGSVSTLTIQRTQQEDSAVYLCASSRLGQFLSTGELFFGEGSRLTVL.

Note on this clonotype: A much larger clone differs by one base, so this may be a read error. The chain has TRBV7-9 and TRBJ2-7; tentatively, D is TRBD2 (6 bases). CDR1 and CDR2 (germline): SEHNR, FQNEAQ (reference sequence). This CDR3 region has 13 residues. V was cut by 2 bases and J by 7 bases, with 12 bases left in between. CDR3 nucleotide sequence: TGTGCCAGCAGCTTAAGGAGGGAACATGAGCAGTACTTC. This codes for CASSLRREHEQYF.

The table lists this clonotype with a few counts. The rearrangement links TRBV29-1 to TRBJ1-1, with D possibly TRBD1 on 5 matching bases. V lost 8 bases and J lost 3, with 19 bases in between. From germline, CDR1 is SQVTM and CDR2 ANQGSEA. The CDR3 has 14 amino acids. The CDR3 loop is CSSRGGASDTEAFF. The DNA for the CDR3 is TGCAGCTCGAGGGGTGGCGCCTCGGACACTGAAGCTTTCTTT.

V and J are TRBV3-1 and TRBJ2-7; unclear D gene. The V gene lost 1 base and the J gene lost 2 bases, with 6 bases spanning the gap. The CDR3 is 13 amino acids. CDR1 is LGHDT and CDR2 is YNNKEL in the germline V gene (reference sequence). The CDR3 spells CASSQAGTYEQYF. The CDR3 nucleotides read TGTGCCAGCAGCCAAGCTGGAACCTACGAGCAGTACTTC.

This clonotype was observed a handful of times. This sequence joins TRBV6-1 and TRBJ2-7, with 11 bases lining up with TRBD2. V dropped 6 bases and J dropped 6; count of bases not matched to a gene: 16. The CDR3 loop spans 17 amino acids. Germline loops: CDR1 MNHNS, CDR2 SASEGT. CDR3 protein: CASRPWGRLAGSVEQYF. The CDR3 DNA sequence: TGTGCCAGCAGACCCTGGGGGAGACTAGCGGGATCAGTCGAGCAGTACTTC.

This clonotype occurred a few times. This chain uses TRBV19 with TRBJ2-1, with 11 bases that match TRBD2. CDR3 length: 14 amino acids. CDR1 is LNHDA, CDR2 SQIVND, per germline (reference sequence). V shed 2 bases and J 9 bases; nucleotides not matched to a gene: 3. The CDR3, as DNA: TGTGCCAGTAGTATACCCGGGACTAGCGGTGAGCAGTTCTTC. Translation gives CASSIPGTSGEQFF.

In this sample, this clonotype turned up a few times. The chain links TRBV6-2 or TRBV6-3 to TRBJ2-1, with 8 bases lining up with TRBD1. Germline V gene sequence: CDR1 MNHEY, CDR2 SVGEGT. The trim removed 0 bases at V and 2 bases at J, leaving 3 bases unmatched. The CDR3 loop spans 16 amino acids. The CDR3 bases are TGTGCCAGCAGTTACTCGTCAGGGGGCCCCTACAATGAGCAGTTCTTC. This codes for CASSYSSGGPYNEQFF.

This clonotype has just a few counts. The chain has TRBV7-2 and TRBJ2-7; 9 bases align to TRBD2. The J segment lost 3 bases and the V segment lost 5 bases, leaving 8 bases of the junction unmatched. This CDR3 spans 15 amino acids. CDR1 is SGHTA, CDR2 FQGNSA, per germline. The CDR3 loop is CASSPRGGGGYEQYF. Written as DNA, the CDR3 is TGTGCCAGCAGCCCCCGAGGCGGGGGGGGCTACGAGCAGTACTTC.

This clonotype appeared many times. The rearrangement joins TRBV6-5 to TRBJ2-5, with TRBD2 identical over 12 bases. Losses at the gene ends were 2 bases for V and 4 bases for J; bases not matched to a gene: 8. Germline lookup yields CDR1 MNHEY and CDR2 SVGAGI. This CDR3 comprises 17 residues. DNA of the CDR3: TGTGCCAGCAGTTACACGGCTAGCGGGAGGGCCAGAGAGACCCAGTACTTC. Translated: CASSYTASGRARETQYF.

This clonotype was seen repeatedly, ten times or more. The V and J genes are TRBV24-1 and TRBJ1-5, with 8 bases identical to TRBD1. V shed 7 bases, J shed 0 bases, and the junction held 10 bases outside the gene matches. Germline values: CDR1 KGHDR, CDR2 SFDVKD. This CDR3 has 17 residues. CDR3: CATSAGQGLYSNQPQHF. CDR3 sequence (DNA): TGTGCCACCAGCGCCGGACAGGGCCTGTATAGCAATCAGCCCCAGCATTTT.

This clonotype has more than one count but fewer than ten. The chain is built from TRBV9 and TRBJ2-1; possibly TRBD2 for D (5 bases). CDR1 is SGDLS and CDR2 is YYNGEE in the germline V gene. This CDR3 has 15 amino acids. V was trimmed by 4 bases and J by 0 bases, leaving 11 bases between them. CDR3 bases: TGTGCCAGCAGCTCGGACTTAGGCTCCTACAATGAGCAGTTCTTC. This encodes CASSSDLGSYNEQFF.

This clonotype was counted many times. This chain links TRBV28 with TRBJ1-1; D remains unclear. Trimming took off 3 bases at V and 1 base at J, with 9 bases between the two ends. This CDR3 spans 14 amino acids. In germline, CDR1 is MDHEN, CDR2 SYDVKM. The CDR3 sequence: CASSLGRQNTEAFF. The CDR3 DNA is TGTGCCAGCAGTTTGGGCCGGCAGAACACTGAAGCTTTCTTT. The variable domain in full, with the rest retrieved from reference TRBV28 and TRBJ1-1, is DVKVTQSSRYLVKRTGEKVFLECVQDMDHENMFWYRQDPGLGLRLIYFSYDVKMKEKGDIPEGYSVSREKKERFSLILESASTNQTSMYLCASSLGRQNTEAFFGQGTRLTVV.

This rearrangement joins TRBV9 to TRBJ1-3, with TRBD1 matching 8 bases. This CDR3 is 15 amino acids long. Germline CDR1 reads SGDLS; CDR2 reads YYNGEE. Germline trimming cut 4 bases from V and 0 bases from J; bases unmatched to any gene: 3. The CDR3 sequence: CASSRTGTSGNTIYF. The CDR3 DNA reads TGTGCCAGCAGCAGGACAGGGACCTCTGGAAACACCATATATTTT. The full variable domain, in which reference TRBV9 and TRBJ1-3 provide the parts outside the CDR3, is DSGVTQTPKHLITATGQRVTLRCSPRSGDLSVYWYQQSLDQGLQFLIQYYNGEERAKGNILERFSAQQFPDLHSELNLSSLELGDSALYFCASSRTGTSGNTIYFGEGSWLTVV.

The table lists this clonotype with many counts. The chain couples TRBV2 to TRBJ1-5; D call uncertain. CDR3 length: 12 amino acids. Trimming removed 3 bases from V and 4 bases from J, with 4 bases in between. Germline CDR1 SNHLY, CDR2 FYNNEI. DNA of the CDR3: TGTGCCAGCAGTGAGGGGAATCAGCCCCAGCATTTT. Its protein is CASSEGNQPQHF.

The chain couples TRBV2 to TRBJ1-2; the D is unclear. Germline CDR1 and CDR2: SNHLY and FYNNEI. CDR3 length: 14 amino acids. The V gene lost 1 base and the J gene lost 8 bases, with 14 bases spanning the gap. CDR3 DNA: TGTGCCAGCAGTGAAGTGGGCGGAAGTATCGGCTACACCTTC. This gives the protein CASSEVGGSIGYTF.

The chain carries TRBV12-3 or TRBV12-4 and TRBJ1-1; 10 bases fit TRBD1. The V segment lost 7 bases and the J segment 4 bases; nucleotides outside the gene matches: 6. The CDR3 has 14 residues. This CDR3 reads CASTDRGRFTEAFF. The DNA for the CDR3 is TGTGCCAGCACCGACAGGGGGCGCTTCACTGAAGCTTTCTTT.

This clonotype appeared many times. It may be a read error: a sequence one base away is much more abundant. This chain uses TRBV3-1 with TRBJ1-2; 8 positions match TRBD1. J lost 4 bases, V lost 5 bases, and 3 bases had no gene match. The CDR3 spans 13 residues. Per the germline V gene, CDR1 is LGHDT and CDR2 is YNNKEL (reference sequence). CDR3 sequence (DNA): TGTGCCAGCAGCTCCGGACAGGGCTATGGCTACACCTTC. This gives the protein CASSSGQGYGYTF.

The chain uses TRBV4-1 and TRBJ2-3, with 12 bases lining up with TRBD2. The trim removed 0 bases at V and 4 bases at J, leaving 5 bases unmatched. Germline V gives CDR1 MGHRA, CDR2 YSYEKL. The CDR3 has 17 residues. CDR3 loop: CASSQDRLAGVADTQYF. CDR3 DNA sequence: TGCGCCAGCAGCCAAGATCGACTAGCGGGAGTGGCAGATACGCAGTATTTT.

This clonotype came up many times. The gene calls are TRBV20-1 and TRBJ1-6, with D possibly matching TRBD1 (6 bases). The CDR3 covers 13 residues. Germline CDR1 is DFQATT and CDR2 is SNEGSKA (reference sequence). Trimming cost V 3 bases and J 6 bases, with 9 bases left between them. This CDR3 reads CSASRQANSPLHF. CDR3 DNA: TGCAGTGCTAGCCGACAGGCTAATTCACCCCTCCACTTT.